This T cell receptor beta chain came from a study of B cell selection in AIRE deficiency. General study findings and limits: About 29% of healthy-donor shared Treg TCRbeta sequences appeared in patient Tconv cells. Shared Treg sequences were biased toward short CDR3s with few non-templated nucleotide insertions.

The sorted conventional CD4 T cells were gated as CD4+CD127+. This clone has a single count. The antigen is not known. Generated by immunoSEQ multiplex PCR, the TCRdb table keeps only in-frame clones and is missing some. The sample has fewer than 30,000 clones, roughly 96% seen once. Trimming removed 7 bases at V and 0 bases at J, with 10 bases between. There are 14 residues in the CDR3. CDR1 and CDR2 from the germline V gene are LNHDA and SQIVND (reference sequence). The sequence came from a human donor with AIRE deficiency. The sequenced material came from conventional CD4+ T cells sorted from PBMCs. The V call is TRBV19, the J call TRBJ2-4, with TRBD1 as a possible D gene (6 bases). As DNA, the CDR3 is TGTGCCAGTAAGGGGGATCTAGCCAAAAACATTCAGTACTTC. This gives the protein CASKGDLAKNIQYF.